What follows are 27 T cell receptor beta chains derived from one specimen sequenced in a study of OX40 agonist ivuxolimab in advanced cancers. The data were produced by immunoSEQ multiplex PCR, yet TCRdb's version contains in-frame clones alone and is incomplete. Here the sample spans about 14,000 clones, 70% to 75% being singletons. Sample: CD4+ or CD8+ T cells sorted from blood, taken in a trial of the OX40 agonist ivuxolimab. The receptors come from an adult with an advanced solid tumor such as melanoma, head and neck, liver or kidney cancer.

The count of this clone is one. The chain combines TRBV11-1 with TRBJ2-7, with 9 bases aligning to TRBD1. Germline V gene lookup returns CDR1 SGHAT and CDR2 FQDESV (reference sequence). This CDR3 is 14 amino acids long. The V and J ends lost 1 base and 2 bases, in that order; junction bases with no gene match: 0. The CDR3 here is CASSLGTGAYEQYF. The CDR3 nucleotides read TGTGCCAGCAGCTTAGGGACAGGGGCCTACGAGCAGTACTTC. The whole variable domain, filled in from reference TRBV11-1 and TRBJ2-7, reads EAEVAQSPRYKITEKSQAVAFWCDPISGHATLYWYRQILGQGPELLVQFQDESVVDDSQLPKDRFSAERLKGVDSTLKIQPAELGDSAMYLCASSLGTGAYEQYFGPGTRLTVT.

The genes are TRBV2 and TRBJ1-2; 7 nucleotides match TRBD1. The CDR3 has 18 residues. Germline assignment: CDR1 SNHLY and CDR2 FYNNEI. V lost 4 bases to trimming and J lost 3 bases; unmatched junction nucleotides: 17. CDR3 in amino acids: CASSAHRESTGVDYGYTF. The DNA for the CDR3 is TGTGCCAGCAGTGCCCACCGAGAATCCACAGGGGTGGACTATGGCTACACCTTC. The complete variable domain, with remaining parts taken from reference TRBV2 and TRBJ1-2, reads EPEVTQTPSHQVTQMGQEVILRCVPISNHLYFYWYRQILGQKVEFLVSFYNNEISEKSEIFDDQFSVERPDGSNFTLKIRSTKLEDSAMYFCASSAHRESTGVDYGYTFGSGTRLTVV.

The V call is TRBV5-1, the J call TRBJ2-7; 7 bases are shared with TRBD2. CDR3 length: 14 amino acids. The germline gives CDR1 SGHRS, CDR2 YFSETQ. With 0 bases clipped from V and 3 bases from J, the junction kept 3 bases outside the gene matches. CDR3 sequence: CASSLVGGDYEQYF. The CDR3 bases are TGCGCCAGCAGCTTGGTTGGGGGGGACTACGAGCAGTACTTC.

The V call is TRBV9, the J call TRBJ2-5, with TRBD1 matching over 12 bases. J lost 4 bases, V lost 2 bases, and 6 bases had no gene match. Germline CDR1 SGDLS, CDR2 YYNGEE. The CDR3 totals 16 residues. CDR3 nucleotides: TGTGCCAGCAGCGTTGGGACAGGGGGCTTCGGAGAGACCCAGTACTTC. Protein sequence: CASSVGTGGFGETQYF.

CDR3: CASSLDRLNAEAFF. In DNA form, the CDR3 reads TGTGCCAGCAGCTTGGACAGGCTTAACGCTGAAGCTTTCTTT. The V call is TRBV5-4, the J call TRBJ1-1, with D perhaps TRBD1 (5 bases). Germline assignment: CDR1 SGHNT and CDR2 YYREEE (reference sequence). V shed 0 bases and J shed 6 bases, with 12 bases lying between them. The CDR3 runs 14 residues.

The chain couples TRBV4-1 to TRBJ2-2; D gene unclear. V was trimmed by 1 base and J by 4 bases, leaving 7 bases between them. This CDR3 contains 14 residues. The germline V gene encodes CDR1 MGHRA and CDR2 YSYEKL. CDR3 coding DNA: TGCGCCAGCAGCCAAGGGTGGGGCACCGGGGAGCTGTTTTTT. This sequence encodes CASSQGWGTGELFF.

This clone was seen a handful of times. The V and J genes are TRBV28 and TRBJ1-2, with D tentatively TRBD1 (5 bases). The CDR3 runs 13 residues. V gave up 7 bases and J gave up 1 base, with 10 bases separating them. Germline lookup yields CDR1 MDHEN and CDR2 SYDVKM. The CDR3 DNA sequence: TGTGCCAGCATCTTCGGGGGTAACTATGGCTACACCTTC. Protein: CASIFGGNYGYTF.

This clone was detected once. This chain uses TRBV29-1 with TRBJ2-7, with 11 bases fitting TRBD2. The junction had 12 bases not matched to a gene; V was cut back by 4 bases and J by 4 bases. The CDR3 sequence is 16 residues long. Germline V lookup: CDR1 SQVTM, CDR2 ANQGSEA. Here the CDR3 DNA reads TGCAGCGTTGGGACATTAAGACTAGCGGGGTCTTACGAGCAGTACTTC. It codes for CSVGTLRLAGSYEQYF.

This clone appeared once. The chain uses TRBV19 and TRBJ1-1; possibly TRBD1 for D (6 bases). This CDR3 region has 12 residues. The germline CDR1 and CDR2 sequences are LNHDA and SQIVND (reference sequence). V was shortened by 3 bases and J by 7 bases, with 9 bases between the two germline ends. Here the CDR3 DNA reads TGTGCCAGTAGTATCGGGGACATTGAAGCTTTCTTT. Translating gives CASSIGDIEAFF.

The chain couples TRBV27 to TRBJ2-7; D gene unclear. Per germline, CDR1 MNHEY and CDR2 SMNVEV (reference sequence). The CDR3 loop spans 14 amino acids. V was trimmed by 2 bases and J by 4 bases, leaving 12 bases between them. CDR3 region: CASSLEPGQYEQYF. CDR3 DNA sequence: TGTGCCAGCAGTTTAGAACCGGGCCAATACGAGCAGTACTTC.

The chain combines TRBV5-1 with TRBJ2-7; either TRBD1 or TRBD2 may supply D (5 bases each). V lost 0 bases and J 4 bases, leaving 8 bases between the germline ends. The CDR3 has 13 residues. Germline CDR1 SGHRS, CDR2 YFSETQ. The CDR3 nucleotides are TGCGCCAGCAGCTTGGGGGACGGGTACGAGCAGTACTTC. Its translation is CASSLGDGYEQYF.

The chain combines TRBV10-1 with TRBJ1-1; tentative D call: TRBD1 (5 bases). The CDR3 sequence is 11 residues long. CDR1 is WNHNN and CDR2 is SYGVQD in the germline V gene (reference sequence). V shed 7 bases and J shed 7 bases, with 10 bases lying between them. The CDR3 sequence is CASTSGGEAFF. The CDR3 nucleotides read TGCGCCAGCACCTCCGGGGGTGAAGCTTTCTTT.

The chain has TRBV10-2 and TRBJ2-7, with 11 nucleotides matching TRBD2. This CDR3 is built from 13 residues. Trimming removed 3 bases from V and 10 bases from J; junction bases left unmatched: 5. Germline V gene sequence: CDR1 WSHSY, CDR2 SAAADI. The CDR3 region has the DNA TGCGCCAGCAGTGAAACTAGCGGGAGTGAACAGTACTTC. Its protein is CASSETSGSEQYF.

The CDR3 DNA follows: TGCGCCAGCAGTGAGCCGGGCCGATCTGGGGCCAACGTCCTGACTTTC. Translated, it gives CASSEPGRSGANVLTF. The J gene is TRBJ2-6, the V gene TRBV10-1; D remains unclear. The ends were cut back, 2 bases at V and 1 base at J, with 9 bases in the middle. This CDR3 contains 16 residues. Looked up from germline, CDR1 is WNHNN and CDR2 is SYGVQD (reference sequence).

The chain is built from TRBV6-5 and TRBJ2-7; TRBD1 aligns across 7 bases. Germline V gene data show CDR1 as MNHEY and CDR2 as SVGAGI. This CDR3 comprises 15 residues. With V trimmed by 6 bases and J by 7 bases, 15 bases remained unmatched. CDR3 amino acids: CASRERTGNTREQYF. The CDR3 DNA follows: TGTGCCAGCAGAGAACGGACAGGCAATACGCGTGAGCAGTACTTC.

This clone was seen a few times. The chain joins TRBV10-2 to TRBJ1-1; 8 nucleotides align to TRBD1. Germline assignment: CDR1 WSHSY and CDR2 SAAADI. V shed 3 bases, J shed 1 base, and the junction held 1 base outside the gene matches. The CDR3 covers 14 residues. The CDR3: CASSDGQGNTEAFF. Written as DNA, the CDR3 is TGCGCCAGCAGTGACGGACAGGGGAACACTGAAGCTTTCTTT.

The CDR3 coding sequence is TGTGCCATCGGCGAGGGGTTTGATCAGCCCCAGCATTTT. Translated, it gives CAIGEGFDQPQHF. The chain employs TRBV10-3 and TRBJ1-5; possibly TRBD1 for D (5 bases). V lost 8 bases and J lost 5, with 13 bases in between. The CDR3 runs 13 residues. Germline CDR1 reads ENHRY; CDR2 reads SYGVKD.

V and J are TRBV5-4 and TRBJ2-2; D remains ambiguous. Deletions cut 7 bases from V and 3 bases from J, with 4 bases between. CDR1 and CDR2 (germline): SGHNT, YYREEE (reference sequence). This CDR3 is 11 amino acids long. CDR3 sequence (DNA): TGTGCCAGCGTCGACACCGGGGAGCTGTTTTTT. Amino acids: CASVDTGELFF.

The V and J genes are TRBV7-8 and TRBJ1-3; D call uncertain. The CDR3 is 18 residues long. From germline, CDR1 is SGHVS and CDR2 FQNEAQ. The V gene lost 5 bases and the J gene lost 0 bases, with 20 bases spanning the gap. The CDR3 is CASSKGARKTSSGNTIYF. The CDR3 coding sequence is TGTGCCAGCAGCAAAGGCGCCCGAAAAACCAGCTCTGGAAACACCATATATTTT.

This clone occurred a few times. The chain recombines TRBV19 with TRBJ2-3; TRBD2 matches at 10 bases. With V trimmed by 7 bases and J by 2 bases, 9 bases remained unmatched. This CDR3 region has 16 residues. Germline CDR1 reads LNHDA; CDR2 reads SQIVND (reference sequence). The CDR3 sequence is CASTQSTSGNTDTQYF. The DNA for the CDR3 is TGTGCCAGTACCCAATCTACTAGCGGGAACACAGATACGCAGTATTTT.

This chain connects TRBV29-1 to TRBJ2-7; D gene unclear. CDR1 and CDR2 (germline): SQVTM, ANQGSEA. CDR3 size: 15 residues. Trimming took 1 base from V and 2 from J, leaving 15 bases between them. In DNA form, the CDR3 reads TGCAGCGTTGAAGTCCTGGGCTTGGGCGCCTACGAGCAGTACTTC. This sequence encodes CSVEVLGLGAYEQYF.

The chain carries TRBV5-6 and TRBJ2-7, with D maybe TRBD1 (6 bases). Trimming took 7 bases from V and 1 from J, leaving 24 bases between them. CDR1 is SGHDT and CDR2 is YYEEEE in the germline V gene. The length of the CDR3 is 17 residues. CDR3 bases: TGTGCCAGCGGCAACTTGATGACAGGCGGACGTTCCTACGAGCAGTACTTC. Protein sequence: CASGNLMTGGRSYEQYF.

CDR3 amino acids: CAWSPTANYGYTF. Written as DNA, the CDR3 is TGTGCCTGGAGTCCCACAGCTAACTATGGCTACACCTTC. The rearrangement links TRBV30 to TRBJ1-2; D remains ambiguous. Trimming pared 2 bases from V and 0 bases from J, leaving 7 bases between. The germline V gene has CDR1 GTSNPN and CDR2 SVGIG (reference sequence). CDR3 size: 13 residues.

The chain carries TRBV19 and TRBJ2-5; D assignment may be TRBD1 or TRBD2 (5 bases each). The germline CDR1 and CDR2 sequences are LNHDA and SQIVND (reference sequence). The CDR3 length is 16 residues. V lost 0 bases to trimming and J lost 1 base, with 12 bases between them. For the CDR3, the DNA is TGTGCCAGTAGTATAGATCTAACGGGGCTCCAAGAGACCCAGTACTTC. Protein product: CASSIDLTGLQETQYF.

V is TRBV5-8 and J is TRBJ2-2; 7 bases fit TRBD1. This CDR3 has 16 residues. V was pared by 5 bases and J by 1 base, with 8 bases of the junction left unmatched. Germline lookup yields CDR1 SGHTS and CDR2 YDEGEE. The CDR3 region has the DNA TGTGCCAGCAGTTATACAGGGGCTAGGAACACCGGGGAGCTGTTTTTT. The encoded protein is CASSYTGARNTGELFF.

The DNA for the CDR3 is TGCGCCAGCAGCCAAGACAGGAGCACAGATACGCAGTATTTT. Protein product: CASSQDRSTDTQYF. This sequence joins TRBV4-1 and TRBJ2-3; D gene ambiguous. Trimming shortened V by 0 bases and J by 0 bases, and 4 bases separated the two germline ends. The germline V gene encodes CDR1 MGHRA and CDR2 YSYEKL. The CDR3 is 14 amino acids.

V usage is TRBV11-3 and J usage is TRBJ2-7; 7 bases agree with TRBD1. Per germline, CDR1 SGHNT and CDR2 YENEEA. The CDR3 runs 15 residues. Trimming cost V 4 bases and J 5 bases; bases outside gene matches: 11. The CDR3 DNA reads as TGTGCCAGCAGCTCTCGAGATTTAGGGGGCGACGAGCAGTACTTC. Translated, it gives CASSSRDLGGDEQYF.